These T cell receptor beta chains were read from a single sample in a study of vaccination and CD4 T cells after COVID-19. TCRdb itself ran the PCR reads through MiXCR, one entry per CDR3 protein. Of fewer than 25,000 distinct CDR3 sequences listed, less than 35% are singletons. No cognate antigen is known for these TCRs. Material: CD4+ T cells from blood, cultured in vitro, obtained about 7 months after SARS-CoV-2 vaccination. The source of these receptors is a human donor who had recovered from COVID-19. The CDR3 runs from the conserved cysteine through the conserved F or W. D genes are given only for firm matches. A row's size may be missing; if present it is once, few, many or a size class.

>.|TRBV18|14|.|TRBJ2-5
CASSPTGLGETQYF
TGTGCCAGCTCACCAACAGGGTTGGGAGAGACCCAGTACTTC
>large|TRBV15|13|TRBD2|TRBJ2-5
CATSDVGGETQYF
TGTGCCACCAGCGACGTGGGGGGGGAGACCCAGTACTTC
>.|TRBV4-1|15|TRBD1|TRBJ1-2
CASSQGGGTAYGYTF
TGCGCCAGCAGCCAAGGCGGGGGGACAGCCTATGGCTACACCTTC
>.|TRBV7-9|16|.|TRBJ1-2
CASSLVAGVEGYGYTF
TGTGCCAGCAGCTTAGTGGCAGGGGTTGAAGGGTATGGCTACACCTTC
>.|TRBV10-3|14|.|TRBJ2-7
CAAQDFGISYEQYF
TGTGCCGCGCAAGACTTTGGGATCTCCTACGAGCAGTACTTC
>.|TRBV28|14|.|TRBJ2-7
CASRHEQEYYEQYF
TGTGCCAGCAGACATGAGCAGGAGTACTACGAGCAGTACTTC
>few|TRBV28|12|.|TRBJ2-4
CASSLSLDIQYF
TGTGCCAGCAGTTTATCTTTGGACATTCAGTACTTC
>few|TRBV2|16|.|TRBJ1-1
CASTPTRSLVDTEAFF
TGTGCCAGCACCCCTACAAGGTCATTGGTGGACACTGAAGCTTTCTTT
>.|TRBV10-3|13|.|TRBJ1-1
CAISGGPNTEAFF
TGTGCCATCAGTGGGGGCCCGAACACTGAAGCTTTCTTT
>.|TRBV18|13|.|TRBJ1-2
CASSEDRNYGYTF
TGTGCCAGCTCAGAGGACAGAAACTATGGCTACACCTTC
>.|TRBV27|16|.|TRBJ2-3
CASSKGTSPLADTQYF
TGTGCCAGCAGTAAGGGGACCTCCCCACTTGCCGATACGCAGTATTTT
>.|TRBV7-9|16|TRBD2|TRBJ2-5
CASSPALAGSWETQYF
TGTGCCAGCAGCCCTGCGCTAGCGGGATCTTGGGAGACCCAGTACTTC
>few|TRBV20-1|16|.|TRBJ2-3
CSARGLVWPIADTQYF
TGCAGTGCTAGAGGACTAGTCTGGCCTATTGCAGATACGCAGTATTTT
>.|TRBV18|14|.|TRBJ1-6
CASSRAGEESPLHF
TGTGCCAGCTCACGGGCAGGGGAAGAATCACCCCTCCACTTT
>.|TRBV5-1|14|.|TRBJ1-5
CASSVDLGNQPQHF
TGCGCCAGCAGCGTCGATCTGGGTAATCAGCCCCAGCATTTT
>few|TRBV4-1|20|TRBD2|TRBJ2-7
CASSQDPQRALAGDSYEQYF
TGCGCCAGCAGCCAAGACCCTCAACGGGCTCTAGCGGGAGATTCCTACGAGCAGTACTTC
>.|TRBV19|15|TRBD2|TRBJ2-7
CASSIVLAGGYEQYF
TGTGCCAGTAGTATTGTGTTAGCGGGGGGCTACGAGCAGTACTTC
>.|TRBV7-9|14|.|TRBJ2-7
CASSLEGAFYEQYF
TGTGCCAGCAGCTTAGAGGGCGCATTCTACGAGCAGTACTTC
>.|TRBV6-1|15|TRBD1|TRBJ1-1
CASSKSIDRDSEAFF
TGTGCCAGCAGTAAAAGCATAGACAGGGATTCTGAAGCTTTCTTT
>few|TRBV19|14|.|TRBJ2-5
CASNDRGSQRDQYF
TGTGCCAGCAACGACCGGGGCAGCCAACGAGACCAGTACTTC
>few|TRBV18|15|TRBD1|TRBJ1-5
CASSPTGEGNQPQHF
TGTGCCAGCTCCCCGACAGGGGAAGGCAATCAGCCCCAGCATTTT
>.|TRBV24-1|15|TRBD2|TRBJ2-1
CATSEQTSGSNEQFF
TGTGCCACCAGTGAACAGACTAGCGGGAGTAATGAGCAGTTCTTC
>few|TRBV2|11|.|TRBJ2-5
CASSRDVTQYF
TGTGCCAGCAGTCGGGATGTGACCCAGTACTTC
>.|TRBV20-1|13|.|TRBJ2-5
CSARSGSQETQYF
TGCAGTGCCCGATCCGGCAGCCAAGAGACCCAGTACTTC
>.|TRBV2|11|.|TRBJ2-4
CASRQGYIQYF
TGTGCCAGCAGACAGGGTTACATTCAGTACTTC
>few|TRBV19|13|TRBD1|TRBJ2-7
CAPGGRSRYEQYF
TGTGCCCCAGGGGGAAGATCGCGCTACGAGCAGTACTTC
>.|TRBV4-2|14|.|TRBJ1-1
CASSQDGRNTEAFF
TGTGCCAGCAGCCAAGATGGCAGGAACACTGAAGCTTTCTTT
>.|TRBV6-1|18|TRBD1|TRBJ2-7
CASSRERAGRGFSYEQYF
TGTGCCAGCAGCCGGGAAAGAGCCGGCAGGGGGTTTTCCTACGAGCAGTACTTC
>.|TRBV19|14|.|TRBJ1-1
CASSISGRNTEAFF
TGTGCCAGTAGTATCTCCGGGAGGAACACTGAAGCTTTCTTT
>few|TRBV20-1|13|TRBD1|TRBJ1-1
CSAVGQEITEAFF
TGCAGTGCTGTGGGACAGGAAATCACTGAAGCTTTCTTT
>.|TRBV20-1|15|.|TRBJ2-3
CSAFLGPGSTDTQYF
TGCAGTGCTTTCCTGGGGCCCGGGAGCACAGATACGCAGTATTTT
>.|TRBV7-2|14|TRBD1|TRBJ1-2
CASSRDRANYGYTF
TGTGCCAGCAGCCGCGACAGGGCTAACTATGGCTACACCTTC
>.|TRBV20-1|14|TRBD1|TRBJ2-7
CSAIKQGLDYEQYF
TGCAGTGCCATAAAACAGGGGTTAGACTACGAGCAGTACTTC
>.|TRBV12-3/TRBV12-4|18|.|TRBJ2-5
CASSPSPVYRLRQETQYF
TGTGCCAGCAGCCCAAGCCCCGTTTATAGGTTACGGCAAGAGACCCAGTACTTC
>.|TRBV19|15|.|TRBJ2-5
CASSIVPGDRETQYF
TGTGCCAGTAGTATAGTACCCGGGGATAGGGAGACCCAGTACTTC
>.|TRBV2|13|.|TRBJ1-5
CASSAHLNQPQHF
TGTGCCAGCAGTGCACATCTAAATCAGCCCCAGCATTTT
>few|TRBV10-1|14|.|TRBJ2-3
CASSERQRTDTQYF
TGCGCCAGCAGTGAGAGACAGCGCACAGATACGCAGTATTTT
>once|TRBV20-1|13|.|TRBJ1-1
CSARRFSNTEAFF
TGCAGTGCTAGGAGGTTTTCGAACACTGAAGCTTTCTTT
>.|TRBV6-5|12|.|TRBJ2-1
CASSYRVYEQFF
TGTGCCAGCAGTTACAGGGTCTATGAGCAGTTCTTC
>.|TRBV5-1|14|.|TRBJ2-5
CASSTGVGEETQYF
TGCGCCAGCAGCACGGGGGTGGGGGAAGAGACCCAGTACTTC
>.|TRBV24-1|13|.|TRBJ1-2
CAISDLGNYGHTF
TGTGCCATCAGTGATTTGGGAAACTATGGCCACACCTTC
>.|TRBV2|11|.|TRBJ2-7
CASSELGEQYF
TGTGCCAGCAGTGAACTGGGCGAGCAGTACTTC
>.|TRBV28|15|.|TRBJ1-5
CASSFTGTKNQPQHF
TGTGCCAGCAGTTTTACCGGGACAAAGAATCAGCCCCAGCATTTT
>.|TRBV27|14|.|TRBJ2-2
CASSLSRDTGELFF
TGTGCCAGCAGTTTGTCGAGGGACACCGGGGAGCTGTTTTTT
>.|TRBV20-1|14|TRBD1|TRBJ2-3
CSAPRGTVTDTQYF
TGCAGTGCACCCAGGGGGACCGTCACAGATACGCAGTATTTT
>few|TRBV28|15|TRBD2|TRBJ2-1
CASIATSSPYNEQFF
TGTGCCAGCATTGCGACTAGCAGCCCCTACAATGAGCAGTTCTTC
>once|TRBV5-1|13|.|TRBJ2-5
CASSFARAETQYF
TGCGCCAGCAGCTTTGCCCGGGCGGAGACCCAGTACTTC
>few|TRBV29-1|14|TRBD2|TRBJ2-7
CSVVFSGVSYEQYF
TGCAGCGTTGTATTTAGCGGGGTGTCCTACGAGCAGTACTTC
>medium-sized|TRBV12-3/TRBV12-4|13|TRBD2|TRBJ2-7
CASRRGGNYEQYF
TGTGCCAGTAGACGGGGGGGAAACTACGAGCAGTACTTC
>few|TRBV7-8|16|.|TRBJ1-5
CASSPRWGGGDQPQHF
TGTGCCAGCAGCCCAAGGTGGGGGGGGGGAGACCAGCCCCAGCATTTT
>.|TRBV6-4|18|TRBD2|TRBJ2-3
CASSDPIPTSLRWDTQYF
TGTGCCAGCAGTGACCCAATTCCGACTAGCCTAAGGTGGGATACGCAGTATTTT
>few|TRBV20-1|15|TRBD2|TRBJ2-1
CSASGSLAGEVEQFF
TGCAGTGCTAGTGGATCCCTAGCGGGAGAGGTTGAGCAGTTCTTC
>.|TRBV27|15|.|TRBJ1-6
CASRSRGGFNSPLHF
TGTGCCAGCAGGTCCCGGGGGGGTTTTAATTCACCCCTCCACTTT
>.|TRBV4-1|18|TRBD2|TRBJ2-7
CASSQGGWTSGDSYEQYF
TGCGCCAGCAGCCAAGGTGGATGGACTAGCGGGGACTCCTACGAGCAGTACTTC
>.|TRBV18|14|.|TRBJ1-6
CASSRVGEESPLHF
TGTGCCAGCTCACGGGTAGGGGAAGAATCACCCCTCCACTTT
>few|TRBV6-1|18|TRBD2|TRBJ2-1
CASSEAPSTSGRHNEQFF
TGTGCCAGCAGTGAAGCCCCATCCACTAGCGGGAGGCACAATGAGCAGTTCTTC